The clone carrying this TCR beta chain was counted many times. Between the trimmed V and J ends, which lost 5 bases and 1 base, there was a span of 10 bases. Germline V gene sequence: CDR1 KGHDR, CDR2 SFDVKD. The CDR3 runs 14 residues. The data originate from a study of regulatory T cells in long-lasting Graves disease. The TCR beta library used iRepertoire HTBI primers with Arm-PCR amplification of CDR3. TCRdb fed the multiplex PCR reads into MiXCR, producing one record per CDR3 protein. The sample has approximately 400,000 distinct CDR3 sequences, under 15% seen once; the top ten hold 16%. The time point here: newly diagnosed GD, antithyroid drugs for less than 3 months. The TCR library was made from RNA that had been extracted from PBMCs in TRIzol. Enrollment of patients was through an endocrinology department in Xi'an, China. Separately, the same data were catalogued under a study of T cells in Graves' hyperthyroidism and ophthalmopathy. That report adds: Carried out on the TCR CDR3, a first-round RT-PCR used the HTBI primer set.

The V and J genes are TRBV24-1 and TRBJ1-2; no clear D. This TCR was sampled from a woman in her 30s with Graves disease. The input for sequencing was peripheral blood mononuclear cells (PBMCs), taken at new diagnosis, from a patient treated with antithyroid drugs. The CDR3 DNA follows: TGTGCCACCAGTGTGTCAGAACTTAACTATGGCTACACCTTC. Its translation: CATSVSELNYGYTF.